The next 4 T cell receptor beta chains were all read from a single sample in a study of cytomegalovirus exposure and HLA in healthy donors. The PCR employed 60 Vbeta primers together with 13 Jbeta primers. Clones were sequenced by immunoSEQ multiplex PCR, and TCRdb holds only the in-frame ones, with some missing. Among 210,000 or so clones, about 77% were seen once, and the ten largest hold around 0.44%. The specimen was PBMCs. Receptors originate from a boy younger than 18 in good health and CMV-seronegative.

The rearrangement joins TRBV5-4 to TRBJ2-1; TRBD1 is a possible D gene (6 bases). Germline assignment: CDR1 SGHNT and CDR2 YYREEE (reference sequence). This CDR3 has 13 residues. Trimming stripped 4 bases from V and 5 bases from J, with 10 bases between. The CDR3 here is CASSKDRHNEQFF. The DNA of the CDR3 is TGTGCCAGCAGCAAAGACAGGCACAATGAGCAGTTCTTC.

This chain connects TRBV5-1 to TRBJ1-1; 9 nucleotides line up with TRBD1. CDR3 length: 14 residues. Germline V gene data show CDR1 as SGHRS and CDR2 as YFSETQ. Unmatched junction bases numbered 7, after V lost 5 bases and J lost 5 bases. CDR3 residues: CASSPGQGGTEAFF. The CDR3 nucleotides read TGCGCCAGCAGTCCGGGACAGGGCGGGACTGAAGCTTTCTTT.

The V call is TRBV5-1, the J call TRBJ1-5; a weak D match, TRBD1 (6 bases). This CDR3 is built from 16 residues. V dropped 0 bases and J dropped 2 bases, with 12 bases sitting between them. Germline V gives CDR1 SGHRS, CDR2 YFSETQ. The CDR3 DNA reads as TGCGCCAGCAGCTTGGTCCCGGACAGTGGCAATCAGCCCCAGCATTTT. Translation gives CASSLVPDSGNQPQHF.

About this clone: At one boundary the junction diverges from the germline segment, which might be a read error. This rearrangement joins TRBV7-9 to TRBJ1-2; 7 bases align to TRBD1. CDR1 is SEHNR and CDR2 is FQNEAQ in the germline V gene (reference sequence). The CDR3 covers 15 residues. This CDR3 is CSSSLRDSLREGYTF. CDR3 in DNA: TGTTCCAGCAGCTTAAGGGACAGCCTTCGCGAGGGCTACACCTTC.